This T cell receptor beta chain was documented in a study of blood T cell repertoires in COVID-19. The CDR3 runs to 16 residues. Germline-derived CDR1 and CDR2 are ENHRY and SYGVKD. V was clipped by 2 bases and J by 0 bases, with 10 bases between them. Data came from immunoSEQ multiplex PCR; TCRdb stores just in-frame clones and leaves some out. Here the sample spans 84,000 or so clones, more than 80% being singletons. The sequenced sample consisted of peripheral blood. This chain uses TRBV10-3 with TRBJ2-2; D unresolved. The TCR sequence derives from a woman of 80 years or more with acute or convalescent COVID-19. The CDR3 DNA sequence: TGTGCCATCAGTGAGAGTCGAGATTCGAACACCGGGGAGCTGTTTTTT. Translation: CAISESRDSNTGELFF.